Described below is a single T cell receptor (beta chain) sequence and its context. No antigen is known for it. cDNA for each sample came from eight separate reactions. Addition of UMIs with a 6-nucleotide sample barcode was achieved by template switching. TCRdb reprocessed the 5' RACE reads; each CDR3 protein has one entry and no DNA is given. Listed are 350,000 to 550,000 distinct CDR3 sequences; 2% to 3% falls within the top ten. The sample is drawn from a study of monozygotic twins with inflammatory bowel disease. Study-wide points: Other individuals had fewer clonotypes in common with IBD patients than with healthy twins, especially with disease activity. A single strong clonotype or signal linked to IBD was not supported.

Per the germline V gene, CDR1 is DFQATT and CDR2 is SNEGSKA (reference sequence). The length of the CDR3 is 15 residues. The TCR sequence derives from a human donor with ulcerative colitis or Crohn's disease, or a healthy co-twin of an affected twin (not recorded which). The sample taken for sequencing was blood. This chain uses TRBV20-1 with TRBJ2-3; TCRdb outputs TRBD2, but without DNA this stays unchecked. The CDR3 region is CSARLAGGRSDTQYF.